This T cell receptor beta chain stems from a study of blood T cell repertoires in COVID-19. Overall study: Sites in the United States, Italy and Spain provided acute and convalescent COVID-19 samples. PBMCs, B-cell-depleted T cells, or T cells were the source of the cDNA or gDNA that made up the material.

Trimming removed 5 bases at V and 0 bases at J, with 11 bases between. Germline V gene data show CDR1 as LGHNA and CDR2 as YNFKEQ. The CDR3 is made up of 15 amino acids. Per the original methods: Reference gene primer amplification gave nucleated cell count estimates. Profiling relied on immunoSEQ multiplex PCR, and the TCRdb table lists in-frame clones only, not all of them. That table supplies the V and J calls and clone size; D and trimming were determined from the DNA. The data show more than 250,000 clones, 89% seen once. This clonotype was obtained from a man aged 18 to 30 who had recovered from COVID-19. V and J are TRBV4-2 and TRBJ1-3, with D possibly matching TRBD1 (5 bases). The sequenced material came from peripheral blood. The CDR3: CASSYVGGSGNTIYF. CDR3 nucleotides: TGTGCCAGCAGCTATGTGGGGGGCTCTGGAAACACCATATATTTT.